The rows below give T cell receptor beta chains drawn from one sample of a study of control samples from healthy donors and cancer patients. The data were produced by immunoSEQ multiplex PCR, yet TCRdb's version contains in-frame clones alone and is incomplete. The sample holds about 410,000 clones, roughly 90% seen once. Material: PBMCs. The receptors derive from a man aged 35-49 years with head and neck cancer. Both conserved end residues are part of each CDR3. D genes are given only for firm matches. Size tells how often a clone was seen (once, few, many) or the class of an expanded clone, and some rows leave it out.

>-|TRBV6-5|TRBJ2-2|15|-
TGTGCCAGCAGAGCCCCTTCTGGGTACACCGGGGAGCTGTTTTTT
CASRAPSGYTGELFF
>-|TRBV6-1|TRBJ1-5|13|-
TGTGCCAGCAGTGAAAGAGGGGATCAGCCCCAGCATTTT
CASSERGDQPQHF
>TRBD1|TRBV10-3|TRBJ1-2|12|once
TGTGCCATCAGTAGGGACAGCTATGGCTACACCTTC
CAISRDSYGYTF
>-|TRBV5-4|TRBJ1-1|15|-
TGTGCCAGCTACCTTGGGGGGGGAAAGAACACTGAAGCTTTCTTT
CASYLGGGKNTEAFF
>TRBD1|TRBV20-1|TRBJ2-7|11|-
TGCAGTGCCGAGTCAGGGGGCGAGCAGTACTTC
CSAESGGEQYF
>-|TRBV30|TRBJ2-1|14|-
TGTGCCTGGAGTCGGTTAGCAACCAAGAATGAGCAGTTCTTC
CAWSRLATKNEQFF
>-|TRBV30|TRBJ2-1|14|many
TGTGCCTGGAGTGTGGGTAGCGGAGTCAATGAGCAGTTCTTC
CAWSVGSGVNEQFF
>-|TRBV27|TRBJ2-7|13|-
TGTGCCAGCAGTTTGGGAGACACCTACGAGCAGTACTTC
CASSLGDTYEQYF
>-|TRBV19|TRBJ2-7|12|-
TGTGCCAGTAGTACCTCGGGGATCGAGCAGTACTTC
CASSTSGIEQYF
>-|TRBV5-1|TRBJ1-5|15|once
TGCGCCCCCAGCTTGGGGGGGATTGGGGATCAGCCCCAGCATTTT
CAPSLGGIGDQPQHF
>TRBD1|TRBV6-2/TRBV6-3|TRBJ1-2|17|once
TGTGCCAGCAGTTACCCTGGACAGGCAGAAACTAACTATGGCTACACCTTC
CASSYPGQAETNYGYTF
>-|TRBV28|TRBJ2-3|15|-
TGTGCCAGCAGTTTAAGAGGTCTTGCTACAGATACGCAGTATTTT
CASSLRGLATDTQYF
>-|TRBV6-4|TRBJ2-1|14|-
TGTGCCAGCAGCGACCTAATGGGGGGCAATGAGCAGTTCTTC
CASSDLMGGNEQFF
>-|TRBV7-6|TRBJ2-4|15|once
TGTGCCAGCAGCTTAGCGCGATCTGGCAAAAACATTCAGTACTTC
CASSLARSGKNIQYF
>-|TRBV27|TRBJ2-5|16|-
TGTGCCAGCAGTTTGTTCTCGGGACCCGAAGGGGAGACCCAGTACTTC
CASSLFSGPEGETQYF
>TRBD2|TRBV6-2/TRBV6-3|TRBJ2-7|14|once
TGTGCCAGCAGTTACGGGACTACAACCTACGAGCAGTACTTC
CASSYGTTTYEQYF
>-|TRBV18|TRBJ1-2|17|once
TGTGCCAGCTCACCTCTGCAGGGACCGCGAGTTAACTATGGCTACACCTTC
CASSPLQGPRVNYGYTF
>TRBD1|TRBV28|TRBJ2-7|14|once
TGTGCCAGCAGTTCCGGGACAGGGTCCTACGAGCAGTACTTC
CASSSGTGSYEQYF
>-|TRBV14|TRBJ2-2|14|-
TGTGCCAGCAGCCAAACCAGGACGACCGGGGAGCTGTTTTTT
CASSQTRTTGELFF
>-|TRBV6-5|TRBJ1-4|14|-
TGTGCCACCTCGACGGGGGGATTTAATGAAAAACTGTTTTTT
CATSTGGFNEKLFF
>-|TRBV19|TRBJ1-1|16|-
TGTGCCAGTACCACTAGGGGGGGAAGACTGAACACTGAAGCTTTCTTT
CASTTRGGRLNTEAFF
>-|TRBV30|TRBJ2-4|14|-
TGTGCCTGGAGTGTAACCGGCGGAGGGGACATTCAGTACTTC
CAWSVTGGGDIQYF
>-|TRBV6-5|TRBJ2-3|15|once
TGTGCCATTCAAGGGTGGGCGATTTCGACAGATACGCAGTATTTT
CAIQGWAISTDTQYF
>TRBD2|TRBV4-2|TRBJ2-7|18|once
TGTGCCAGCAGCCAAGTCCCCGGACTAGCGGGATCAACCTACGAGCAGTACTTC
CASSQVPGLAGSTYEQYF
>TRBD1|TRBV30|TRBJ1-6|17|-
TGTGCCTGGAGCCGATGGACAGGGGGTGCCAAGAATTCACCCCTCCACTTT
CAWSRWTGGAKNSPLHF
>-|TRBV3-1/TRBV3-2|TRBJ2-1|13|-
TGTGCCAGCGTCCAACCCGTAAGGAATGAGCAGTTCTTC
CASVQPVRNEQFF
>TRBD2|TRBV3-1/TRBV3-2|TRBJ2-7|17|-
TGTGCCAGCAGCCAAGGCACCGGACTAGCGGGAGCGGGGGAGCAGTACTTC
CASSQGTGLAGAGEQYF
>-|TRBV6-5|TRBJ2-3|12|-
TGTGCCAGCAGTCCGGGTCGGGATACGCAGTATTTT
CASSPGRDTQYF
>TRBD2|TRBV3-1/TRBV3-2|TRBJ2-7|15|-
TGTGCCAGCAGCCAGGACTGGACTAGCGGCTACGAGCAGTACTTC
CASSQDWTSGYEQYF
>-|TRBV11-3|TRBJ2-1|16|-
TGTGCCAGCAGCCCCGGCGGCGGGGGCCAAGGCAATGAGCAGTTCTTC
CASSPGGGGQGNEQFF
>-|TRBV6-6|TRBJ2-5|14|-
TGTGCCAGCAGTTACCGTATCCCACCAGAGACCCAGTACTTC
CASSYRIPPETQYF
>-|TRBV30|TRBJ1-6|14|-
TGTGCCTGGAGTGTAAGCTCCTATAATTCACCCCTCCACTTT
CAWSVSSYNSPLHF
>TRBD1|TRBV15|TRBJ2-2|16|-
TGTGCCACCAGCAGGACGACAGGGGGTGGCACCGGGGAGCTGTTTTTT
CATSRTTGGGTGELFF
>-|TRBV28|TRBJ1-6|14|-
TGTGCCAGCAGTTTATTATCCTATAATTCACCCCTCCACTTT
CASSLLSYNSPLHF
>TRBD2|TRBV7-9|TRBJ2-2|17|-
TGTGCCAGCAGCTGGGGACTAGCGGGGGTTAGCACCGGGGAGCTGTTTTTT
CASSWGLAGVSTGELFF
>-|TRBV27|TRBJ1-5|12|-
TGTGCCAGCAGTTCGGGGGGACAGCCCCAGCATTTT
CASSSGGQPQHF
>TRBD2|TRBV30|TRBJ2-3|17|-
TGTGCCTGGAGTGTACCAAGGCTAGCGGGGGATACAGATACGCAGTATTTT
CAWSVPRLAGDTDTQYF
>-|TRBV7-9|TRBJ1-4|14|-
TGTGCCAGCAGCCCCGGGACTCCTAATGAAAAACTGTTTTTT
CASSPGTPNEKLFF
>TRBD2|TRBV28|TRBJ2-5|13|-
TGTGCCAGCAGAGGCGGGGGTCAAGAGACCCAGTACTTC
CASRGGGQETQYF
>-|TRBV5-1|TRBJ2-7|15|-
TGCGCCAGCAGCTTGGGTGTCGGCAGGGCCTACAAGCAGTACTTC
CASSLGVGRAYKQYF
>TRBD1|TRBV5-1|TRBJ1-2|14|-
TGCGCCAGCAGCTTCGTCGGACAGGGGGTTAGCTACACCTTC
CASSFVGQGVSYTF
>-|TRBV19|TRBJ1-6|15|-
TGTGCCAGTAGTATGACCGCCATTCACAATTCACCCCTCCACTTT
CASSMTAIHNSPLHF
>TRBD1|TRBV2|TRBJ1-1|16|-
TGTGCCAGCAGCCCACGGGCAGGGGGGACCGGCACTGAAGCTTTCTTT
CASSPRAGGTGTEAFF
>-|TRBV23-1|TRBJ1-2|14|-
TGCGCCAGCAGCTCTCCGACGGTGTGTTATGGCTACACCTTC
CASSSPTVCYGYTF
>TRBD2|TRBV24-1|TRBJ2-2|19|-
TGTGCCACCAGTGACTCCGGGACTAGCGGGGGGGCAAGGACCGGGGAGCTGTTTTTT
CATSDSGTSGGARTGELFF
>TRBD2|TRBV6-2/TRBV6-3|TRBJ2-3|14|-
TGTGCCAGCAGTTTTAGCGGGCCCCCAGATACGCAGTATTTT
CASSFSGPPDTQYF
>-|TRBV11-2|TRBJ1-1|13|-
TGTGCCAGCAGCTTACAAGAGGGACCTGAAGCTTTCTTT
CASSLQEGPEAFF
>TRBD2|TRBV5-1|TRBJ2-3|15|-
TGCGCCAGCAGCTTGCTCGGACTAGGTACAGATACGCAGTATTTT
CASSLLGLGTDTQYF
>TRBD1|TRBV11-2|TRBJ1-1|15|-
TGTGCCAGCAGCTTAGGGATCACAGGGGTGACTGAAGCTTTCTTT
CASSLGITGVTEAFF
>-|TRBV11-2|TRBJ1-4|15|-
TGTGCCAGCAGCTTAGCGGGCTCAGGCAGTGAAAAACTGTTTTTT
CASSLAGSGSEKLFF
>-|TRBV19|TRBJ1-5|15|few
TGTGCCAGTAGTATAGGAGGGACGGGAACTCAGCCCCAGCATTTT
CASSIGGTGTQPQHF
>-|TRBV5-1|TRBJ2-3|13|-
TGCGCCAGCAGCTCCCCCCCGACAGATACGCAGTATTTT
CASSSPPTDTQYF
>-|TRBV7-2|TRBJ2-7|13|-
TGTGCCAGCAGCTACAGGAACCACTACGAGCAGTACTTC
CASSYRNHYEQYF
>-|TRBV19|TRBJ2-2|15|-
TGTGCCAGTAGTATAAGGGGGAGGAACACCGGGGAGCTGTTTTTT
CASSIRGRNTGELFF
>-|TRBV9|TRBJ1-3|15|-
TGTGCCAGCAGCGTTCAAGGGAGCTCTGGAAACACCATATATTTT
CASSVQGSSGNTIYF
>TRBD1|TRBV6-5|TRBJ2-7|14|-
TGTGCCAGCAGTACGGACAGGGGTGACTACGAGCAGTACTTC
CASSTDRGDYEQYF
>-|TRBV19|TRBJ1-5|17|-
TGTGCCAGTAGTATAGAATGGGGGGCAGGTAGCAATCAGCCCCAGCATTTT
CASSIEWGAGSNQPQHF
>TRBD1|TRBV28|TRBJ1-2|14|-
TGTGCCAGCAGTCCCCCCCGACAGGGGTCAGGCTACACCTTC
CASSPPRQGSGYTF
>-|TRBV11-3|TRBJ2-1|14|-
TGTGCCAGCAGCTTAGAGGGCTTAGATAATGAGCAGTTCTTC
CASSLEGLDNEQFF